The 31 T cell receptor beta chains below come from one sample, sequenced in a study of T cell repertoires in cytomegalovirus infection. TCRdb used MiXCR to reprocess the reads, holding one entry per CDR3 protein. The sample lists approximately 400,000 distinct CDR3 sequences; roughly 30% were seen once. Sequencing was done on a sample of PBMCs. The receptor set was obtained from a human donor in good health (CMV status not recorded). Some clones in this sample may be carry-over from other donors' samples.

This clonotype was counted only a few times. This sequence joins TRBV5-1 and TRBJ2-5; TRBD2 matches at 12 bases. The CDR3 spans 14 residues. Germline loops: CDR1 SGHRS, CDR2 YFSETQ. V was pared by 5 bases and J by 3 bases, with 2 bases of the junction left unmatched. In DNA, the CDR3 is TGCGCCAGCAGTAGGACTAGCGGGGAAGAGACCCAGTACTTC. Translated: CASSRTSGEETQYF.

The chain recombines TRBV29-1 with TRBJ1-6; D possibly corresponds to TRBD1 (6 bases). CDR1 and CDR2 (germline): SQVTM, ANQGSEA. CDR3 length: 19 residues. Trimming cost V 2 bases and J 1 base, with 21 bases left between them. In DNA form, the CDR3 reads TGCAGCGTTGAAAGGGGTAACAAAGGGGGTAGATCCTATAATTCACCCCTCCACTTT. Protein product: CSVERGNKGGRSYNSPLHF. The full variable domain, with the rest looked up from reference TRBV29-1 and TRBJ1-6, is SAVISQKPSRDICQRGTSLTIQCQVDSQVTMMFWYRQQPGQSLTLIATANQGSEATYESGFVIDKFPISRPNLTFSTLTVSNMSPEDSSIYLCSVERGNKGGRSYNSPLHFGNGTRLTVT.

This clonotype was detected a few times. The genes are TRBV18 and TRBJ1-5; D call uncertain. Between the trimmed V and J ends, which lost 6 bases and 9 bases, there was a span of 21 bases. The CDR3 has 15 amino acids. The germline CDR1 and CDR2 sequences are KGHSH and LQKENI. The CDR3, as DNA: TGTGCCAGCTCGGTCCGGGAAAGCTTAATTGGGCCCCAGCATTTT. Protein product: CASSVRESLIGPQHF.

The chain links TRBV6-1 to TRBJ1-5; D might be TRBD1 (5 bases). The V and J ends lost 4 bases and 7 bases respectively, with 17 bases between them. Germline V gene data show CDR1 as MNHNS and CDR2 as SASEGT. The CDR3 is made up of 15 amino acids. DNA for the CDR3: TGTGCCAGCAGTGGACCCGGGACGTCCCACCAGCCCCAGCATTTT. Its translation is CASSGPGTSHQPQHF.

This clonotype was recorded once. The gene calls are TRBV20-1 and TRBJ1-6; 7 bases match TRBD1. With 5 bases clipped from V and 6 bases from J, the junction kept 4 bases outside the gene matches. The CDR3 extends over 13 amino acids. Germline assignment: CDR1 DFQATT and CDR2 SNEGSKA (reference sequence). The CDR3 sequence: CSAETGTNSPLHF. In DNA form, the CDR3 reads TGCAGTGCTGAGACAGGGACTAATTCACCCCTCCACTTT.

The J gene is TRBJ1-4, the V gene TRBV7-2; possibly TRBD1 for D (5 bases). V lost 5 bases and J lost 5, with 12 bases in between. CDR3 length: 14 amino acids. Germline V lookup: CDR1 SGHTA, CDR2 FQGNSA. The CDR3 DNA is TGTGCCAGCAGCGACCCCAGGGTAAATGAAAAACTGTTTTTT. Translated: CASSDPRVNEKLFF.

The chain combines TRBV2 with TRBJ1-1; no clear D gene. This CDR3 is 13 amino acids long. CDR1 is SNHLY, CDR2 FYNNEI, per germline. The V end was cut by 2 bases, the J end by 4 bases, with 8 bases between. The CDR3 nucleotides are TGTGCCAGCAGTGAATGGGAAGGCACTGAAGCTTTCTTT. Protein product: CASSEWEGTEAFF.

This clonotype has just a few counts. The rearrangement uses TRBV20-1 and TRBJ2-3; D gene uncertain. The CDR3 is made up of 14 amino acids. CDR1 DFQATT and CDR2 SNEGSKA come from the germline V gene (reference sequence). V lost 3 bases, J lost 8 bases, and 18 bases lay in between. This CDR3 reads CSARSVVAFGTQYF. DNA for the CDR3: TGCAGTGCTAGGTCGGTCGTTGCGTTTGGTACGCAGTATTTT.

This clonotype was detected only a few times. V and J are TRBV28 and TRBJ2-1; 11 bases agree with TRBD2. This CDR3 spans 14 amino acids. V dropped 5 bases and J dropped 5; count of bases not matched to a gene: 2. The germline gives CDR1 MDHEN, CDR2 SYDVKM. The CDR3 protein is CASSIAGGDNEQFF. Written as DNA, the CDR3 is TGTGCCAGCAGTATAGCGGGGGGGGACAATGAGCAGTTCTTC.

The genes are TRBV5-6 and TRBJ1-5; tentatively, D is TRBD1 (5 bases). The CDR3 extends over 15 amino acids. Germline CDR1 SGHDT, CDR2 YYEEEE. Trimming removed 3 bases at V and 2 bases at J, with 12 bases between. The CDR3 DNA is TGTGCCAGCAGCTGGGGGTCAAGAGGCAATCAGCCCCAGCATTTT. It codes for CASSWGSRGNQPQHF.

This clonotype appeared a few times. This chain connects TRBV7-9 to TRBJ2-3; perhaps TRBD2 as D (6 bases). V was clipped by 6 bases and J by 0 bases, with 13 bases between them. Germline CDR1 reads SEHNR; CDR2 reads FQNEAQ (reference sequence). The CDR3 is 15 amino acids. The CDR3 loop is CASSPLAASTDTQYF. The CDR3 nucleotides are TGTGCCAGCAGTCCGTTAGCGGCTAGCACAGATACGCAGTATTTT.

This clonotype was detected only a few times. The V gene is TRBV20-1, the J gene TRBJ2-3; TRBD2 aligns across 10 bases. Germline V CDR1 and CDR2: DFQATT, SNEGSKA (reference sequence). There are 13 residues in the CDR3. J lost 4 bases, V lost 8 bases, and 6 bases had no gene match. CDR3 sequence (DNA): TGCAGTCCATGGACTAGCGGTGCAGATACGCAGTATTTT. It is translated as CSPWTSGADTQYF.

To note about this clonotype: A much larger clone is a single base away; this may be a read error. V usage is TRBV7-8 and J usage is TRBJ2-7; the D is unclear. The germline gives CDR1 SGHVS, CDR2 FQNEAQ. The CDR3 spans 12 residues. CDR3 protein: CASSRSTYEQSF. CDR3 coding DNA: TGTGCCAGCAGCCGCAGCACCTACGAGCAGTCCTTC. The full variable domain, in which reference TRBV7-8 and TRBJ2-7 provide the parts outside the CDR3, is GAGVSQSPRYKVAKRGQDVALRCDPISGHVSLFWYQQALGQGPEFLTYFQNEAQLDKSGLPSDRFFAERPEGSVSTLKIQRTQQEDSAVYLCASSRSTYEQSFGPGTRLTVT.

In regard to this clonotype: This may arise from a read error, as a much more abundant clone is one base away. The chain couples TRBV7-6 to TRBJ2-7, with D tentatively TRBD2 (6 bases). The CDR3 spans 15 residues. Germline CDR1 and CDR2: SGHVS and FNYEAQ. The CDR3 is CASSLGGASAIEKYF. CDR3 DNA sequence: TGTGCCAGCAGCTTAGGCGGGGCCTCCGCGATCGAGAAGTACTTC.

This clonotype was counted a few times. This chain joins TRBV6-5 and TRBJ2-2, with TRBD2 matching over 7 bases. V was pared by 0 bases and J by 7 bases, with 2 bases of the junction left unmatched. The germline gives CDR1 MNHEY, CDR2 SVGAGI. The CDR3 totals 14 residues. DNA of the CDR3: TGTGCCAGCAGTTACTCGACTAGCCACGGGGAGCTGTTTTTT. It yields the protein CASSYSTSHGELFF.

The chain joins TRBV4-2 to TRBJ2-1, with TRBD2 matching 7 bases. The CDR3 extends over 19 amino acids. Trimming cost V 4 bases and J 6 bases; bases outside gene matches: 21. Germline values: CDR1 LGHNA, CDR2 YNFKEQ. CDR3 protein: CASSPPPIPGGSGLNEQFF. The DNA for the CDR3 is TGTGCCAGCAGCCCCCCCCCTATTCCGGGAGGATCCGGACTCAATGAGCAGTTCTTC.

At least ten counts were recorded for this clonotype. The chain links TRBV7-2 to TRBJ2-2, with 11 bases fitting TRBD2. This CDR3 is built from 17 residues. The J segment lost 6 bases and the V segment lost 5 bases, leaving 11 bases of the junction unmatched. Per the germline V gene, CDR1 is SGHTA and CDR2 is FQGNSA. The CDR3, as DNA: TGTGCCAGCAGCCCCCATCGGGTAGCGGGGGGGGCCGGGGAGCTGTTTTTT. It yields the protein CASSPHRVAGGAGELFF. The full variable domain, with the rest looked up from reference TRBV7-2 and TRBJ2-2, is GAGVSQSPSNKVTEKGKDVELRCDPISGHTALYWYRQSLGQGLEFLIYFQGNSAPDKSGLPSDRFSAERTGGSVSTLTIQRTQQEDSAVYLCASSPHRVAGGAGELFFGEGSRLTVL.

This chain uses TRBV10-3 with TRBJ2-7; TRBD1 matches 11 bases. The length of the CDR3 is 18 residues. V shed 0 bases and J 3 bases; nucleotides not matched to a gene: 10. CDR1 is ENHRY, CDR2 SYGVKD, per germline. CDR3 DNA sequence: TGTGCCATCAGTGAGTCGTGGGGGGACAGGGGGTTGTACTACGAGCAGTACTTC. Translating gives CAISESWGDRGLYYEQYF.

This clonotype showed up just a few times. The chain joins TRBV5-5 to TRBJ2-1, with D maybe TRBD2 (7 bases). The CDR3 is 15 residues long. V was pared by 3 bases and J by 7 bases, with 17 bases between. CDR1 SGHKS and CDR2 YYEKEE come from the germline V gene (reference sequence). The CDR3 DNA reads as TGTGCCAGCAGCTGGCCACAGGGAGGGGTAAATGAGCAGTTCTTC. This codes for CASSWPQGGVNEQFF.

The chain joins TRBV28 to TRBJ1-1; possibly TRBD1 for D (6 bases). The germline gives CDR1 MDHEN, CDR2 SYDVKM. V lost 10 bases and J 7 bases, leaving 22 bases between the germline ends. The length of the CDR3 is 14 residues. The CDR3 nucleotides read TGTGCCACCCTAGGGGGGCGGACTTTGGGTGAAGCTTTCTTT. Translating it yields CATLGGRTLGEAFF.

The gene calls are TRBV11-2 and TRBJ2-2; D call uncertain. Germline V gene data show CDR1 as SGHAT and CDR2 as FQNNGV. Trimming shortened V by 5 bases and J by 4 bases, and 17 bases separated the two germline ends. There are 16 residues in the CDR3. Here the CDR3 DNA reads TGTGCCAGCAGCCGCAAATCCCTAGACGGCACCGGGGAGCTGTTTTTT. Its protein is CASSRKSLDGTGELFF.

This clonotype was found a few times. The CDR3 nucleotides are TGTGCCAGCAGCTTGGAAGGTCCCCGGAATGAGCAGTTCTTC. It encodes CASSLEGPRNEQFF. The chain combines TRBV5-8 with TRBJ2-1; D ambiguous. Germline-derived CDR1 and CDR2 are SGHTS and YDEGEE. There are 14 residues in the CDR3. V lost 0 bases to trimming and J lost 7 bases, with 11 bases between them. Full variable domain (outside the CDR3, taken from reference TRBV5-8 and TRBJ2-1): EAGVTQSPTHLIKTRGQQATLRCSPISGHTSVYWYQQALGLGLQFLLWYDEGEERNRGNFPPRFSGRQFPNYSSELNVNALELEDSALYLCASSLEGPRNEQFFGPGTRLTVL.

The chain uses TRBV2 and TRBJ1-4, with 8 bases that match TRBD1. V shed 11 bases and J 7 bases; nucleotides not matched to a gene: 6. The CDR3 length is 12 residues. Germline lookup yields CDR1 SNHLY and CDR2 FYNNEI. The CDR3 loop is CAARTGGEKLFF. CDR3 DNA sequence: TGTGCCGCCCGAACAGGGGGTGAAAAACTGTTTTTT.

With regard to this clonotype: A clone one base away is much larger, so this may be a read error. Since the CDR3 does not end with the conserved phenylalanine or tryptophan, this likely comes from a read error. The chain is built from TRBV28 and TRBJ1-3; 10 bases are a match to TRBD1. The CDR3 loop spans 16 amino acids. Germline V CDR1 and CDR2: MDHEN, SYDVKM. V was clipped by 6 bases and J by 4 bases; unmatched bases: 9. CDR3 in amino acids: CASRSDRGPEGNTIYS. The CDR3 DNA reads TGTGCCAGCAGATCTGACAGGGGGCCAGAAGGAAACACCATATATTCT.

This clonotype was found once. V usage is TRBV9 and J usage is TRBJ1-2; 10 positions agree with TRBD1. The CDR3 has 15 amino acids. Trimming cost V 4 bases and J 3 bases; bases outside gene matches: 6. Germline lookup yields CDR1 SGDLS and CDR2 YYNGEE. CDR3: CASSTRTGGYYGYTF. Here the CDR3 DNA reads TGTGCCAGCAGCACCCGGACAGGGGGATACTATGGCTACACCTTC.

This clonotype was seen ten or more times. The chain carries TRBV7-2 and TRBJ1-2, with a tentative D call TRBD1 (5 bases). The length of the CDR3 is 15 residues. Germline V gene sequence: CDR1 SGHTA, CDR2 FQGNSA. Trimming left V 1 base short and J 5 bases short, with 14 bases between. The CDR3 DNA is TGTGCCAGCAGCTTAGTCGGGCAGGGAGGTTATGGCTACACCTTC. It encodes CASSLVGQGGYGYTF.

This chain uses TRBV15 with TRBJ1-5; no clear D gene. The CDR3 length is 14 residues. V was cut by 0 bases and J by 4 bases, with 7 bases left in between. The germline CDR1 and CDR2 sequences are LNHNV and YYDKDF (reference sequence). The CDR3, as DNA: TGTGCCACCAGCAGAGAGGCAGGAAATCAGCCCCAGCATTTT. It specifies CATSREAGNQPQHF.

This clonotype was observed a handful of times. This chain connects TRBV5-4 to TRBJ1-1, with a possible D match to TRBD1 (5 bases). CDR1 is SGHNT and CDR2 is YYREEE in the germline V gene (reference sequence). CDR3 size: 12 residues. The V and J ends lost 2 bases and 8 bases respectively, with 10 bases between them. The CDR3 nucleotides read TGTGCCAGCAGCTTAGGGGCAAGGGAAGCTTTCTTT. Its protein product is CASSLGAREAFF.

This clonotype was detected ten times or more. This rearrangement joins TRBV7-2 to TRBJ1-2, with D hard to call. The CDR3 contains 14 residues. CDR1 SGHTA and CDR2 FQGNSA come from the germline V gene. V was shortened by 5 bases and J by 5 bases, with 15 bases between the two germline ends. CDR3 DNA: TGTGCCAGCAGCCTCCGGGCCATCCCTTATGGCTACACCTTC. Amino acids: CASSLRAIPYGYTF. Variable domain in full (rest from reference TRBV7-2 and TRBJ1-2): GAGVSQSPSNKVTEKGKDVELRCDPISGHTALYWYRQSLGQGLEFLIYFQGNSAPDKSGLPSDRFSAERTGGSVSTLTIQRTQQEDSAVYLCASSLRAIPYGYTFGSGTRLTVV.

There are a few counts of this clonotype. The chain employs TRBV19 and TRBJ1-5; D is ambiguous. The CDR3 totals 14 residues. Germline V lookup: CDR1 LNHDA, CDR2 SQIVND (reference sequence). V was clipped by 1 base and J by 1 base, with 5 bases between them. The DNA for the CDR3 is TGTGCCAGTAGTATAGTAGAAAGCAATCAGCCCCAGCATTTT. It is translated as CASSIVESNQPQHF.

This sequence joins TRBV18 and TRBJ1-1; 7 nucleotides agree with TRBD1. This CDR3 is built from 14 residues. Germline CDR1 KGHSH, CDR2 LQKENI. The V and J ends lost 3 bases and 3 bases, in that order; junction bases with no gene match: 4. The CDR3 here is CASSPTGEYTEAFF. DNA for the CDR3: TGTGCCAGCTCACCTACAGGGGAATACACTGAAGCTTTCTTT.